Below, 19 T cell receptor beta chains from the same sample are listed, as sequenced in a study of shared clonotypes between healthy human individuals. Only in-frame clones appear in the TCRdb table, and some are missing; sequencing was by immunoSEQ multiplex PCR. The repertoire holds approximately 1,500,000 clones, with about 98% as singletons. Sequenced sample: naive CD4+ T cells sorted from blood. Subset: CD45RA+ positively selected. These receptors all come from a young man in good health.

V gene TRBV11-2 combines with J gene TRBJ1-3; unclear D gene. V lost 5 bases and J lost 5, with 16 bases in between. Germline CDR1 reads SGHAT; CDR2 reads FQNNGV. The CDR3 is made up of 15 amino acids. The DNA of the CDR3 is TGTGCCAGCAGCGAAACTCGGTACAGTAGAAACACCATATATTTT. Amino acids: CASSETRYSRNTIYF.

This clone is a singleton in its sample. The chain has TRBV18 and TRBJ2-7, with TRBD2 matching 8 bases. The CDR3 spans 15 residues. V trimming: 4 bases; J trimming: 5 bases; junction bases outside the gene matches: 10. The germline CDR1 and CDR2 sequences are KGHSH and LQKENI. The CDR3 bases are TGTGCCAGCTCACGTGTGGCGGGAGGCATGGACGAGCAGTACTTC. This codes for CASSRVAGGMDEQYF.

This clone showed up just once. This chain connects TRBV19 to TRBJ1-5; TRBD1 is a possible D gene (6 bases). Trimming took off 10 bases at V and 6 bases at J, with 19 bases between the two ends. CDR1 is LNHDA and CDR2 is SQIVND in the germline V gene (reference sequence). The CDR3 is 14 amino acids. The CDR3 region has the DNA TGTGCCACACACCCAAACAGGGTTTCTCAGCCCCAGCATTTT. Residues: CATHPNRVSQPQHF.

This clone was counted a single time. The J gene is TRBJ2-4, the V gene TRBV7-6, with 9 nucleotides matching TRBD1. CDR1 is SGHVS, CDR2 FNYEAQ, per germline. The CDR3 contains 16 residues. The junction had 4 bases not matched to a gene; V was cut back by 4 bases and J by 0 bases. The CDR3 loop is CASSWTGDLAKNIQYF. The CDR3 DNA follows: TGTGCCAGCAGCTGGACAGGGGACCTAGCCAAAAACATTCAGTACTTC.

This chain joins TRBV28 and TRBJ1-1; tentative D call: TRBD1 (5 bases). This CDR3 is built from 13 residues. Trimming cost V 8 bases and J 4 bases, with 14 bases left between them. The germline V gene encodes CDR1 MDHEN and CDR2 SYDVKM. This CDR3 is CASSWGKGTEAFF. Written as DNA, the CDR3 is TGTGCCAGCTCCTGGGGCAAGGGCACTGAAGCTTTCTTT.

CDR3 protein: CASSLRGGYNEQFF. The CDR3 DNA sequence: TGTGCCAGCAGTTTACGTGGGGGTTACAATGAGCAGTTCTTC. V and J are TRBV6-6 and TRBJ2-1; D is possibly TRBD1 or TRBD2 (5 bases each). CDR3 length: 14 amino acids. Trimming shortened V by 4 bases and J by 4 bases, and 11 bases separated the two germline ends. In germline, CDR1 is MNHNY, CDR2 SVGAGI (reference sequence).

The chain uses TRBV28 and TRBJ2-7; TRBD2 matches 7 bases. CDR1 and CDR2 from the germline V gene are MDHEN and SYDVKM. The V and J ends lost 10 bases and 1 base, in that order; junction bases with no gene match: 10. The CDR3 consists of 14 residues. The CDR3 loop reads CATQPGGSSYEQYF. CDR3 DNA: TGTGCCACCCAACCGGGCGGGAGTTCCTACGAGCAGTACTTC.

The chain joins TRBV5-1 to TRBJ2-7, with D perhaps matching TRBD1 or TRBD2 (5 bases each). Germline lookup yields CDR1 SGHRS and CDR2 YFSETQ. The CDR3 has 13 residues. Trimming cost V 5 bases and J 3 bases, with 12 bases left between them. The CDR3 DNA is TGCGCCAGCAGACGGGACCAAAACTACGAGCAGTACTTC. Its protein product is CASRRDQNYEQYF.

The chain has TRBV7-9 and TRBJ2-3, with TRBD2 matching 8 bases. Germline loops: CDR1 SEHNR, CDR2 FQNEAQ (reference sequence). V lost 5 bases and J lost 4; bases outside the gene matches: 5. The length of the CDR3 is 14 residues. CDR3 DNA sequence: TGTGCCAGCAGCATAGAGCGGGGGTCAGATACGCAGTATTTT. It translates to CASSIERGSDTQYF.

The J gene is TRBJ1-4, the V gene TRBV4-1; TRBD1 is a possible D gene (5 bases). Germline loops: CDR1 MGHRA, CDR2 YSYEKL. The CDR3 sequence is 17 residues long. Trimming cost V 4 bases and J 0 bases, with 15 bases left between them. As DNA, the CDR3 is TGCGCCAGCAGCCTAGAACCCGGGACTGCAACTAATGAAAAACTGTTTTTT. Translation: CASSLEPGTATNEKLFF.

The chain employs TRBV5-1 and TRBJ2-1; tentatively, D is TRBD1 or TRBD2 (5 bases each). The germline gives CDR1 SGHRS, CDR2 YFSETQ. V lost 9 bases and J 4 bases, leaving 20 bases between the germline ends. This CDR3 comprises 15 residues. CDR3 sequence (DNA): TGCGCCACCTCCGCCGGGACGGCCTCTTACAATGAGCAGTTCTTC. Translated, it gives CATSAGTASYNEQFF.

The genes are TRBV6-5 and TRBJ2-7; 13 nucleotides match TRBD2. Germline V gene sequence: CDR1 MNHEY, CDR2 SVGAGI. After removal of 2 bases from V and 7 bases from J, the junction contained 5 bases not matched to a gene. The CDR3 spans 15 residues. The chain's CDR3 is CASSYLPGLAGEQYF. CDR3 DNA sequence: TGTGCCAGCAGTTACCTCCCGGGACTAGCGGGGGAGCAGTACTTC.

This clone appeared once. This sequence joins TRBV9 and TRBJ2-7, with TRBD1 matching 10 bases. V gave up 3 bases and J gave up 1 base; unmatched junction bases: 25. This CDR3 is 22 amino acids long. The germline V gene has CDR1 SGDLS and CDR2 YYNGEE. The CDR3 region has the DNA TGTGCCAGCAGCGAGCGAAAACCCAGGGACAGGGGTGACGGTCGGAGTTCCTACGAGCAGTACTTC. It is translated as CASSERKPRDRGDGRSSYEQYF.

As regards this clone: Within the sample, other DNA sequences also encode this same CDR3. The rearrangement joins TRBV9 to TRBJ1-2; D gene uncertain. Deletions cut 0 bases from V and 2 bases from J, with 5 bases between. Per germline, CDR1 SGDLS and CDR2 YYNGEE. The CDR3 consists of 13 residues. The CDR3 nucleotides are TGTGCCAGCAGCGTAGAAGGAAACTATGGCTACACCTTC. Translated, it gives CASSVEGNYGYTF.

The rearrangement links TRBV5-4 to TRBJ2-3; 9 positions agree with TRBD2. CDR1 is SGHNT, CDR2 YYREEE, per germline (reference sequence). CDR3 length equals 16 residues. J was trimmed by 6 bases and V by 4 bases; bases with no gene match: 12. For the CDR3, the DNA is TGTGCCAGCAGCCATAGGGTAGCGGGAGCGGCGGATACGCAGTATTTT. Residues: CASSHRVAGAADTQYF.

V gene TRBV28 combines with J gene TRBJ1-3; D is unclear. V was pared by 6 bases and J by 0 bases, with 15 bases between. CDR3 size: 16 residues. Per the germline V gene, CDR1 is MDHEN and CDR2 is SYDVKM. The CDR3: CASSPAQIYSGNTIYF. The CDR3 bases are TGTGCCAGCAGCCCCGCACAGATTTACTCTGGAAACACCATATATTTT. Full variable domain (remainder filled in from reference TRBV28 and TRBJ1-3): DVKVTQSSRYLVKRTGEKVFLECVQDMDHENMFWYRQDPGLGLRLIYFSYDVKMKEKGDIPEGYSVSREKKERFSLILESASTNQTSMYLCASSPAQIYSGNTIYFGEGSWLTVV.

This clone was picked up one time. The chain employs TRBV6-5 and TRBJ2-7; perhaps TRBD1 as D (5 bases). V was trimmed by 7 bases and J by 5 bases, leaving 18 bases between them. The germline gives CDR1 MNHEY, CDR2 SVGAGI. The CDR3 loop spans 14 amino acids. The CDR3 DNA is TGTGCCAGCACTTGGGGCGGCCGCGTGAACGAGCAGTACTTC. This sequence encodes CASTWGGRVNEQYF.

The chain employs TRBV4-2 and TRBJ1-5; unclear D gene. V was pared by 0 bases and J by 0 bases, with 9 bases between. Germline CDR1 reads LGHNA; CDR2 reads YNFKEQ. The CDR3 totals 16 residues. Here the CDR3 DNA reads TGTGCCAGCAGCCAAGATGCCAGATATAGCAATCAGCCCCAGCATTTT. Amino acids: CASSQDARYSNQPQHF.

The CDR3 sequence: CASSSYSGRTRSSYNEQFF. The CDR3 DNA reads as TGTGCCAGCAGCTCATATAGCGGGAGGACCAGGAGCTCCTACAATGAGCAGTTCTTC. The V and J genes are TRBV7-9 and TRBJ2-1; 10 nucleotides match TRBD2. CDR3 length: 19 amino acids. With 4 bases clipped from V and 0 bases from J, the junction kept 12 bases outside the gene matches. Germline CDR1 and CDR2: SEHNR and FQNEAQ (reference sequence).